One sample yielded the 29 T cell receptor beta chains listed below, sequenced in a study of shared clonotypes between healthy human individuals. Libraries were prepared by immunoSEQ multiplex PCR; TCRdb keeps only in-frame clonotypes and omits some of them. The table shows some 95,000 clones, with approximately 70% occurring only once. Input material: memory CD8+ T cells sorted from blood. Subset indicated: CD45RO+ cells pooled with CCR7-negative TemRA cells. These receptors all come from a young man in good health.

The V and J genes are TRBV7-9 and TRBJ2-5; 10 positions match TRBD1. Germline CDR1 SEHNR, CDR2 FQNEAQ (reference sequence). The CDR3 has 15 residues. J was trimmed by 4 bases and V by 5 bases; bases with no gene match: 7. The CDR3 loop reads CASSDGTGEGETQYF. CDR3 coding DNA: TGTGCCAGCAGCGACGGGACAGGGGAGGGAGAGACCCAGTACTTC.

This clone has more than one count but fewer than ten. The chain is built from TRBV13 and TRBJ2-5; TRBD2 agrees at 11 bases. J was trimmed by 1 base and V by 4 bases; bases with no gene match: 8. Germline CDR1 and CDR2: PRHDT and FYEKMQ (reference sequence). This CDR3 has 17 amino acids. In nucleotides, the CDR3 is TGTGCCAGCAGCTCTCTACTAGCGGGAGCCCTCCAAGAGACCCAGTACTTC. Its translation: CASSSLLAGALQETQYF. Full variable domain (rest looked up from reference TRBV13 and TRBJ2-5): AAGVIQSPRHLIKEKRETATLKCYPIPRHDTVYWYQQGPGQDPQFLISFYEKMQSDKGSIPDRFSAQQFSDYHSELNMSSLELGDSALYFCASSSLLAGALQETQYFGPGTRLLVL.

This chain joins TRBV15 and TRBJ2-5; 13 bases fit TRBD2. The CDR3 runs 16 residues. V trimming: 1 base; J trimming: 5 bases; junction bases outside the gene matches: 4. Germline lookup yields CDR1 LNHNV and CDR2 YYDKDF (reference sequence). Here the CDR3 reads CATSRGTSGSLETQYF. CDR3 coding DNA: TGTGCCACCAGCAGAGGGACTAGCGGGAGTTTGGAGACCCAGTACTTC.

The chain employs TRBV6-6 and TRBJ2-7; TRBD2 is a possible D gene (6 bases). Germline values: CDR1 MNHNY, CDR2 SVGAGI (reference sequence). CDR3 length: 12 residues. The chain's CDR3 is CVISSGSYEQYF. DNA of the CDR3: TGTGTGATAAGTAGCGGCTCCTACGAGCAGTACTTC.

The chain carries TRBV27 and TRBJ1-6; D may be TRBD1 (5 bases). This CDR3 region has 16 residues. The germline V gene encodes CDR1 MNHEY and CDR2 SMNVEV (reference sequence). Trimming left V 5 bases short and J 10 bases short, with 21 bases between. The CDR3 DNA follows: TGTGCCAGCAGTCCCCGGAGGGACGGACCAAACTCACCCCTCCACTTT. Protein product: CASSPRRDGPNSPLHF.

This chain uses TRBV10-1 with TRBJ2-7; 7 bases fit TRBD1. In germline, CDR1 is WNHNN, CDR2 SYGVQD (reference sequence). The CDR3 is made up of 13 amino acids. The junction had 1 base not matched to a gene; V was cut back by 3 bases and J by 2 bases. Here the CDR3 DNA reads TGCGCCAGCAGTGACCAGGGGGCCTACGAGCAGTACTTC. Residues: CASSDQGAYEQYF.

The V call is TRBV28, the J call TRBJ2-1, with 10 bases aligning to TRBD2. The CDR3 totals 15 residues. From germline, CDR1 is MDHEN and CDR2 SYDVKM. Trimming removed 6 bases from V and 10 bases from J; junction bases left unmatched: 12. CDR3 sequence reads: CASSKLAGEIWEQFF. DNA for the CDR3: TGTGCCAGCAGCAAGCTAGCGGGAGAGATTTGGGAGCAGTTCTTC. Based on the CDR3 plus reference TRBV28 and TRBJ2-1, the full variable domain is DVKVTQSSRYLVKRTGEKVFLECVQDMDHENMFWYRQDPGLGLRLIYFSYDVKMKEKGDIPEGYSVSREKKERFSLILESASTNQTSMYLCASSKLAGEIWEQFFGPGTRLTVL.

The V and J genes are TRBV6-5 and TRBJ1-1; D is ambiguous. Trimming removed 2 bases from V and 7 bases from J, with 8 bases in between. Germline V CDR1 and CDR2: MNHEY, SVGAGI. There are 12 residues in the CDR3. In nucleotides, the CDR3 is TGTGCCAGCAGTTACCCAGCGGGTGAAGCTTTCTTT. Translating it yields CASSYPAGEAFF.

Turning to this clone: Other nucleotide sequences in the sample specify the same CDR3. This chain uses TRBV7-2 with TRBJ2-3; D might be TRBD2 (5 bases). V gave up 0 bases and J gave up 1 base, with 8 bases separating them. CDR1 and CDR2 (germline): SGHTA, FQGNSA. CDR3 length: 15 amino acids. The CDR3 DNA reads TGTGCCAGCAGCTTAGCCTCCGGGGGCACAGATACGCAGTATTTT. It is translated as CASSLASGGTDTQYF.

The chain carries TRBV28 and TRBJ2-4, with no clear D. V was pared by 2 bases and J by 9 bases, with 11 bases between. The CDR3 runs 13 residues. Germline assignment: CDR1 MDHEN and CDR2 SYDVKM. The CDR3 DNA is TGTGCCAGCAGTTTACGGGCCCCGAGCATTCAGTACTTC. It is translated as CASSLRAPSIQYF. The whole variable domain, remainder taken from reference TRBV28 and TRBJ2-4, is DVKVTQSSRYLVKRTGEKVFLECVQDMDHENMFWYRQDPGLGLRLIYFSYDVKMKEKGDIPEGYSVSREKKERFSLILESASTNQTSMYLCASSLRAPSIQYFGAGTRLSVL.

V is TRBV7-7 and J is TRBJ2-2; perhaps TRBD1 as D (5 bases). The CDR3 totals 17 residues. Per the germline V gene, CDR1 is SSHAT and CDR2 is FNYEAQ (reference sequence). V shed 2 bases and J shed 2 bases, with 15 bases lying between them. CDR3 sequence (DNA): TGTGCCAGCAGCTTACGGACATTGGGCCCTAACACCGGGGAGCTGTTTTTT. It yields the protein CASSLRTLGPNTGELFF.

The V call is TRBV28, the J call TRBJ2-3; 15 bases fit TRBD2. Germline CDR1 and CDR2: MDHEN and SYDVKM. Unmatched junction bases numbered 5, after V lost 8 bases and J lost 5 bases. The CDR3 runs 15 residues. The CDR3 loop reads CASGLAGGPLDTQYF. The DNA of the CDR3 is TGTGCCAGCGGACTAGCGGGAGGGCCCTTAGATACGCAGTATTTT.

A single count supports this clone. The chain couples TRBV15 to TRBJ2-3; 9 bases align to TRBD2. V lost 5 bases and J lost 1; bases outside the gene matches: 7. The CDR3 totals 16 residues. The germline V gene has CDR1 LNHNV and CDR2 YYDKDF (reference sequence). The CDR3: CATSGVAGVGTDTQYF. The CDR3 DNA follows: TGTGCCACCAGCGGGGTAGCGGGAGTAGGCACAGATACGCAGTATTTT.

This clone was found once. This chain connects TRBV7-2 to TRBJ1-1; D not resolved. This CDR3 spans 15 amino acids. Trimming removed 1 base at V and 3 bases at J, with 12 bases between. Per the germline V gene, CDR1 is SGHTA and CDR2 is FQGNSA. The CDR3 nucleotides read TGTGCCAGCAGCTTAGGGGCCAGACGATACACTGAAGCTTTCTTT. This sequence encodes CASSLGARRYTEAFF.

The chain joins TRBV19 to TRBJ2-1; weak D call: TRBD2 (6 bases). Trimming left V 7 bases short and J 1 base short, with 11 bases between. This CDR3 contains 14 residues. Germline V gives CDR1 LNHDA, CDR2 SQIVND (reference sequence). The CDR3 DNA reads TGTGCCAGTACCGGGGGTTCGTCCTACAATGAGCAGTTCTTC. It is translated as CASTGGSSYNEQFF. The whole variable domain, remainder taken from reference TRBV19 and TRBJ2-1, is DGGITQSPKYLFRKEGQNVTLSCEQNLNHDAMYWYRQDPGQGLRLIYYSQIVNDFQKGDIAEGYSVSREKKESFPLTVTSAQKNPTAFYLCASTGGSSYNEQFFGPGTRLTVL.

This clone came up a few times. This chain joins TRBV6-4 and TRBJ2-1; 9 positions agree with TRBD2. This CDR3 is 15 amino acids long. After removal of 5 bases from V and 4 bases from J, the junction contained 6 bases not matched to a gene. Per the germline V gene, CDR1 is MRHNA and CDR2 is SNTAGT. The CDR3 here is CASSPIAGDYNEQFF. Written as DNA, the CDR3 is TGTGCCAGCAGTCCCATAGCGGGGGATTACAATGAGCAGTTCTTC.

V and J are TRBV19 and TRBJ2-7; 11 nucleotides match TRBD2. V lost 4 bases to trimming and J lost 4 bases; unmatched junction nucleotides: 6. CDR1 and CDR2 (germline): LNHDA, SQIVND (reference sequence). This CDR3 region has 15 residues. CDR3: CASSRLLAGAYEQYF. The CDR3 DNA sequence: TGTGCCAGTAGTAGATTACTAGCGGGAGCATACGAGCAGTACTTC.

The DNA of the CDR3 is TGTGCCAGCAGCCGATGGACCGGGAGCTGGTACGAGCAGTACTTC. Amino acids: CASSRWTGSWYEQYF. The genes are TRBV11-2 and TRBJ2-7, with a tentative D call TRBD2 (6 bases). V lost 5 bases and J 4 bases, leaving 18 bases between the germline ends. CDR3 length: 15 residues. In germline, CDR1 is SGHAT, CDR2 FQNNGV.

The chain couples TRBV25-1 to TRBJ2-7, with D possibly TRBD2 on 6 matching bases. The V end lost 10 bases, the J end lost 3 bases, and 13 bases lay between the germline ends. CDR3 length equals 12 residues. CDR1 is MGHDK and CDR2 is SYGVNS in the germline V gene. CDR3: CATGGDHYEQYF. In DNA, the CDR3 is TGTGCCACCGGGGGTGACCACTACGAGCAGTACTTC.

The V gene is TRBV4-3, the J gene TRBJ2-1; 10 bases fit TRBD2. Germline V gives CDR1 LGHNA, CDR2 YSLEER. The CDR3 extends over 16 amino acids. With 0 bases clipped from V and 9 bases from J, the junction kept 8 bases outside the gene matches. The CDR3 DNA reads TGCGCCAGCAGCCAAGATTTGAGCGGGAGGGGTGGTGAGCAGTTCTTC. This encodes CASSQDLSGRGGEQFF.

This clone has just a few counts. As DNA, the CDR3 is TGTGCCAGCAGCAAAATGGGACTAGCGGAGAGCGGCAATGAGCAGTTCTTC. The encoded protein is CASSKMGLAESGNEQFF. The chain joins TRBV13 to TRBJ2-1; TRBD2 agrees at 11 bases. Germline V gene data show CDR1 as PRHDT and CDR2 as FYEKMQ (reference sequence). The CDR3 is made up of 17 amino acids. V trimming: 5 bases; J trimming: 6 bases; junction bases outside the gene matches: 12.

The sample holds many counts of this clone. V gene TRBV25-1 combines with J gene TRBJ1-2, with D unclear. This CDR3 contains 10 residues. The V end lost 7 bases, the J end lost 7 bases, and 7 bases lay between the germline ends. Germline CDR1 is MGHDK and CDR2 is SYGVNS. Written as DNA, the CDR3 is TGTGCCAGCAACCTCGGTGGCTACACCTTC. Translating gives CASNLGGYTF.

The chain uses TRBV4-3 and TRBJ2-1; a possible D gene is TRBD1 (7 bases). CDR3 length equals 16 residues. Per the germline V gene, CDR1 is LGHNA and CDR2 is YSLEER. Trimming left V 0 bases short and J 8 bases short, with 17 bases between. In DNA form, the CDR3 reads TGCGCCAGCAGCCAAGATCTTGGTCAGGGGGGTTATGAGCAGTTCTTC. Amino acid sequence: CASSQDLGQGGYEQFF.

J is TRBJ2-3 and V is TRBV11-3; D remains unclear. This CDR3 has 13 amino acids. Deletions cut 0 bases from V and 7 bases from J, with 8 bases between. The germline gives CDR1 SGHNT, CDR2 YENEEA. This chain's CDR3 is CASSLDLANTQYF. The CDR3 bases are TGTGCCAGCAGCTTAGATTTGGCCAATACGCAGTATTTT.

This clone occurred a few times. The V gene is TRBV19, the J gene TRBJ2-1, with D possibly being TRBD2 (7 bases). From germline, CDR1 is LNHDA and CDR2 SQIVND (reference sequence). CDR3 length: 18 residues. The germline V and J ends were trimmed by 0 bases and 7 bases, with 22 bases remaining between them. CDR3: CASSIDGGGGGYMNEQFF. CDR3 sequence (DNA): TGTGCCAGTAGTATAGATGGAGGAGGGGGGGGATACATGAATGAGCAGTTCTTC. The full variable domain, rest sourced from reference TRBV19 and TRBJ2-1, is DGGITQSPKYLFRKEGQNVTLSCEQNLNHDAMYWYRQDPGQGLRLIYYSQIVNDFQKGDIAEGYSVSREKKESFPLTVTSAQKNPTAFYLCASSIDGGGGGYMNEQFFGPGTRLTVL.

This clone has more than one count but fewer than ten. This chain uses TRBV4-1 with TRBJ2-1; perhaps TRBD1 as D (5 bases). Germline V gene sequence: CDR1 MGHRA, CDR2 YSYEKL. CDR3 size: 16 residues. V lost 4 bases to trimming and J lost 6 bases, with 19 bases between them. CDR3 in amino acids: CASSPIPGLTFNEQFF. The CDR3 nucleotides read TGCGCCAGCAGCCCGATTCCAGGGTTGACTTTCAATGAGCAGTTCTTC.

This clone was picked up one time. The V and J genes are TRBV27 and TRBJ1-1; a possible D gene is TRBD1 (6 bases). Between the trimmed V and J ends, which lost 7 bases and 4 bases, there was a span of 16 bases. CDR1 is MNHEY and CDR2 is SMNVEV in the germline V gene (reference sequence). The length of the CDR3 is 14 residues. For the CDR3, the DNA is TGTGCCAGCAAACCGATCGGGGGCGGCACTGAAGCTTTCTTT. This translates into CASKPIGGGTEAFF.

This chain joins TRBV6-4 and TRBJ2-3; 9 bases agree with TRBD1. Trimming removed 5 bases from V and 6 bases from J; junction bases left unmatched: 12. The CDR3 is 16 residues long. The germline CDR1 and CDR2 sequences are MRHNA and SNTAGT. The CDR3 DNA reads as TGTGCCAGCAGTAGCTCACCGGGACAGGGCGCGGATACGCAGTATTTT. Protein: CASSSSPGQGADTQYF.

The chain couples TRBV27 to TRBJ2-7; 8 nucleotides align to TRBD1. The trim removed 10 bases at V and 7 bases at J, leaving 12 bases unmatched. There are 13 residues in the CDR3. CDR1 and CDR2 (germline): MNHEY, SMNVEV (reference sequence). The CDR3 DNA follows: TGTGCCACCTCGTCCGACAGGGGTGGGGAGCAGTACTTC. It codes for CATSSDRGGEQYF.